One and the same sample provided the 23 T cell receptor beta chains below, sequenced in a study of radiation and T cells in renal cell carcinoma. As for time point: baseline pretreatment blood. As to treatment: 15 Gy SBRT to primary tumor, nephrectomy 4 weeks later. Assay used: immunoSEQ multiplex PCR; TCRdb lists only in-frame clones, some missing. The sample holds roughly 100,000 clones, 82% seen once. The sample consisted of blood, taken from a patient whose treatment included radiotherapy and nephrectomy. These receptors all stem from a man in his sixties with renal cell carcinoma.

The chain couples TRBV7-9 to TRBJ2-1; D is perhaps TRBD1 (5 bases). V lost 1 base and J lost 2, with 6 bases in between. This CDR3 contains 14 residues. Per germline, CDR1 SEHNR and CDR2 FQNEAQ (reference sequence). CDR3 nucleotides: TGTGCCAGCAGCTTAGGGGGCCCCTACAATGAGCAGTTCTTC. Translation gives CASSLGGPYNEQFF.

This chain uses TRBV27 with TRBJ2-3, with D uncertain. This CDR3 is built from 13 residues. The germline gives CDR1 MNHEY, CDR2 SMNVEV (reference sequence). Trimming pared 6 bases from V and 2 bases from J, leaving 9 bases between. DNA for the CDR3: TGTGCCAGCAGCGTCCTTGACACAGATACGCAGTATTTT. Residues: CASSVLDTDTQYF.

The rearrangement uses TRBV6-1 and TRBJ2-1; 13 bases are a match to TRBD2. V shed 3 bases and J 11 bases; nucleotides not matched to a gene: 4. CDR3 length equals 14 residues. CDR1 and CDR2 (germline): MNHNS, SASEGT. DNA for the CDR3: TGTGCCAGCAGTGACCGGACTAGCGGGAGAAAGCAGTTCTTC. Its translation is CASSDRTSGRKQFF.

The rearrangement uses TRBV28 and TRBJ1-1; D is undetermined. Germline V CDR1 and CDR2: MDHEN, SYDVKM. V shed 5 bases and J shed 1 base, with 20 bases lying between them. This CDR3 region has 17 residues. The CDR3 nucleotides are TGTGCCAGCAGTCCCTCCCTGATGGGAGTGGGGAACACTGAAGCTTTCTTT. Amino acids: CASSPSLMGVGNTEAFF. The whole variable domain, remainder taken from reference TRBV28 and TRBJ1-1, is DVKVTQSSRYLVKRTGEKVFLECVQDMDHENMFWYRQDPGLGLRLIYFSYDVKMKEKGDIPEGYSVSREKKERFSLILESASTNQTSMYLCASSPSLMGVGNTEAFFGQGTRLTVV.

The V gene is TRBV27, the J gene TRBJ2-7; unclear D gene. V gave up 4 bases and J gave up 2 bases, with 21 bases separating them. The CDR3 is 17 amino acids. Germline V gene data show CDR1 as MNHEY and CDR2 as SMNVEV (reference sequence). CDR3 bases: TGTGCCAGCAGTTCCACCAAACCCTTGGGTCTCCCCTACGAGCAGTACTTC. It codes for CASSSTKPLGLPYEQYF.

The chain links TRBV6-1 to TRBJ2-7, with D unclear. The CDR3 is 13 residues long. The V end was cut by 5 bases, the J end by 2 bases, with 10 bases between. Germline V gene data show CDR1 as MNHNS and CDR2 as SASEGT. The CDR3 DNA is TGTGCCAGCAGTTTGGACCAGACCTACGAGCAGTACTTC. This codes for CASSLDQTYEQYF.

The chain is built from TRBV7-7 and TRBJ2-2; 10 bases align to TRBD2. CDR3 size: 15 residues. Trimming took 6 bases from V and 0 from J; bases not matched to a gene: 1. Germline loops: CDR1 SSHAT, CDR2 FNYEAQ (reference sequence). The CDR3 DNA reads TGTGCCAGCAGACTAGCGGGGTCGAACACCGGGGAGCTGTTTTTT. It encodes CASRLAGSNTGELFF.

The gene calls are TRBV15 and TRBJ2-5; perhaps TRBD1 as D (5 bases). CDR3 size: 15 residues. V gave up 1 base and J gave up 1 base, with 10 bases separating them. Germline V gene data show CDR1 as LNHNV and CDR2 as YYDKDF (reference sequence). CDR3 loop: CATSRARTTQETQYF. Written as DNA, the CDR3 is TGTGCCACCAGCAGAGCTAGGACAACCCAAGAGACCCAGTACTTC.

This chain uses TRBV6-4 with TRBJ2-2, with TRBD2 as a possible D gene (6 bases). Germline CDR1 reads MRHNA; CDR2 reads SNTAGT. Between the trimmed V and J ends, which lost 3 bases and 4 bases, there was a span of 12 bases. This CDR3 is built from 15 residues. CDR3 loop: CASSERESVTGELFF. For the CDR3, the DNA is TGTGCCAGCAGTGAACGGGAGAGTGTCACCGGGGAGCTGTTTTTT.

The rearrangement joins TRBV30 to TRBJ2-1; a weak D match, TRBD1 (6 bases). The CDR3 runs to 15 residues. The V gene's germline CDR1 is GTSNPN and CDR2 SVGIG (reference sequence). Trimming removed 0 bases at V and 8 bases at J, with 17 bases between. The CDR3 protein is CAWSVFIQGSDEQFF. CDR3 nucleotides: TGTGCCTGGAGTGTATTTATACAGGGATCGGATGAGCAGTTCTTC.

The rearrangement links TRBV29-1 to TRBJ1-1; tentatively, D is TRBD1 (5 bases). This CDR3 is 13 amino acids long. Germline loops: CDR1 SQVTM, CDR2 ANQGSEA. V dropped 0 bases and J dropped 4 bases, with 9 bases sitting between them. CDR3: CSVEDVQGTEAFF. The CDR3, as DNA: TGCAGCGTTGAAGATGTGCAGGGCACTGAAGCTTTCTTT.

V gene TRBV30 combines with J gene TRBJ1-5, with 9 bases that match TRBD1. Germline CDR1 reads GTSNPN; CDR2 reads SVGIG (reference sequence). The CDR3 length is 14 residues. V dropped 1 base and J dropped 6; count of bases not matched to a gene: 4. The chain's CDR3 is CAWSGDREAQPQHF. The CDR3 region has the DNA TGTGCCTGGAGTGGGGACAGGGAGGCTCAGCCCCAGCATTTT.

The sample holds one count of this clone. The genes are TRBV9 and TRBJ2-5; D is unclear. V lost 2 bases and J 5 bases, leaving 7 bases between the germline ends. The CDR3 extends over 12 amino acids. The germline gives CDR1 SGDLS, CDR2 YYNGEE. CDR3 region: CASSVMGETQYF. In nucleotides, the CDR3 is TGTGCCAGCAGCGTCATGGGGGAGACCCAGTACTTC.

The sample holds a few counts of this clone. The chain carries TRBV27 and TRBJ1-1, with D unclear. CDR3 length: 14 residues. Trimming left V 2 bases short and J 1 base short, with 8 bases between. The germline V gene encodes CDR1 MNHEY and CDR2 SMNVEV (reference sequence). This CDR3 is CASSLRHQNTEAFF. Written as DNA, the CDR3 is TGTGCCAGCAGTTTACGGCACCAGAACACTGAAGCTTTCTTT.

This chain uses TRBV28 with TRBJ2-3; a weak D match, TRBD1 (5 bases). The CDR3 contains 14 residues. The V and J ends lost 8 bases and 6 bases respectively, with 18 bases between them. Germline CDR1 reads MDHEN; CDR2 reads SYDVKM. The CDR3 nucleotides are TGTGCCAGCCCGACAGCCAACCTGGGGGATACGCAGTATTTT. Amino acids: CASPTANLGDTQYF.

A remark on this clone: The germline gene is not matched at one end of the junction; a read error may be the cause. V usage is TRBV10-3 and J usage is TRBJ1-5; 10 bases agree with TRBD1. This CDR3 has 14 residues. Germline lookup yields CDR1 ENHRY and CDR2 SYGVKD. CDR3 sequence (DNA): TGTGCCAGCAGTTGGGGACAGGGGAATCAGCCCCAGCATTTT. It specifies CASSWGQGNQPQHF.

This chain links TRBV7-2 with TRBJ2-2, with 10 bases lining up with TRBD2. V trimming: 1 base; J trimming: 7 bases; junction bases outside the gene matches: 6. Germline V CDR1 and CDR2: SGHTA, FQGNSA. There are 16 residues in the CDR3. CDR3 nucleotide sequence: TGTGCCAGCAGCTTAGAAACTCTAGCGGGAGTCGGGGAGCTGTTTTTT. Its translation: CASSLETLAGVGELFF. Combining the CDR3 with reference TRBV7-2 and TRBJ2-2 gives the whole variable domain GAGVSQSPSNKVTEKGKDVELRCDPISGHTALYWYRQSLGQGLEFLIYFQGNSAPDKSGLPSDRFSAERTGGSVSTLTIQRTQQEDSAVYLCASSLETLAGVGELFFGEGSRLTVL.

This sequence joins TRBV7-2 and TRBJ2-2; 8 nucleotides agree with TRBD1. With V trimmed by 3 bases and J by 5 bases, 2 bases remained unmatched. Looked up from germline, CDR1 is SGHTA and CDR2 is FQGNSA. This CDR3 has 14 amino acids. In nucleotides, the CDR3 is TGTGCCAGCAGCTTCAGGGACAGGACCGGGGAGCTGTTTTTT. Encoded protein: CASSFRDRTGELFF.

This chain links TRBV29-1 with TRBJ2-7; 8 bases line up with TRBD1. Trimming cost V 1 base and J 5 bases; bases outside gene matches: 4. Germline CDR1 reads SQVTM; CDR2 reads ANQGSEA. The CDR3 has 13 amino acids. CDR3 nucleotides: TGCAGCGTTGAAGTGAACAGGGGGAACGAGCAGTACTTC. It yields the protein CSVEVNRGNEQYF.

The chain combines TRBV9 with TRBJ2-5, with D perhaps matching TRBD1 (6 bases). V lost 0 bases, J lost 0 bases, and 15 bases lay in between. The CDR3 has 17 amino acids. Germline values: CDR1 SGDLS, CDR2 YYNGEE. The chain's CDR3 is CASSVAQGTKNQETQYF. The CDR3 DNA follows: TGTGCCAGCAGCGTAGCTCAGGGGACGAAAAACCAAGAGACCCAGTACTTC.

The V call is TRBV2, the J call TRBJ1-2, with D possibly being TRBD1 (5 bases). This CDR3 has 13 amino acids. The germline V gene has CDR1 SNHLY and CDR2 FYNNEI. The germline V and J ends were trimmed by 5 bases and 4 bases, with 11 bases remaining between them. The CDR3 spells CASSRQGPYGYTF. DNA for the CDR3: TGTGCCAGCAGTCGGCAGGGACCCTATGGCTACACCTTC.

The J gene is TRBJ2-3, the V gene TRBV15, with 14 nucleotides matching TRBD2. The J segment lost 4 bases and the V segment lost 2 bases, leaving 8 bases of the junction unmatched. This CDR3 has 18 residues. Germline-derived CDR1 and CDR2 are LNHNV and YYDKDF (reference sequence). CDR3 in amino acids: CATSRPRLAGGGSDTQYF. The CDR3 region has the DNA TGTGCCACCAGCAGACCACGACTAGCGGGAGGGGGATCAGATACGCAGTATTTT. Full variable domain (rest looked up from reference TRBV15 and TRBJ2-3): DAMVIQNPRYQVTQFGKPVTLSCSQTLNHNVMYWYQQKSSQAPKLLFHYYDKDFNNEADTPDNFQSRRPNTSFCFLDIRSPGLGDTAMYLCATSRPRLAGGGSDTQYFGPGTRLTVL.

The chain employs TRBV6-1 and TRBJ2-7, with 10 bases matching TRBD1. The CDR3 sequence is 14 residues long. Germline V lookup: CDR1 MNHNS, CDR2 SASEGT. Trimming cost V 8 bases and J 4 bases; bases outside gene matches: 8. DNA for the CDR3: TGTGCCAGCCGGGGACAGGGGTTTCGGTACGAGCAGTACTTC. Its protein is CASRGQGFRYEQYF.